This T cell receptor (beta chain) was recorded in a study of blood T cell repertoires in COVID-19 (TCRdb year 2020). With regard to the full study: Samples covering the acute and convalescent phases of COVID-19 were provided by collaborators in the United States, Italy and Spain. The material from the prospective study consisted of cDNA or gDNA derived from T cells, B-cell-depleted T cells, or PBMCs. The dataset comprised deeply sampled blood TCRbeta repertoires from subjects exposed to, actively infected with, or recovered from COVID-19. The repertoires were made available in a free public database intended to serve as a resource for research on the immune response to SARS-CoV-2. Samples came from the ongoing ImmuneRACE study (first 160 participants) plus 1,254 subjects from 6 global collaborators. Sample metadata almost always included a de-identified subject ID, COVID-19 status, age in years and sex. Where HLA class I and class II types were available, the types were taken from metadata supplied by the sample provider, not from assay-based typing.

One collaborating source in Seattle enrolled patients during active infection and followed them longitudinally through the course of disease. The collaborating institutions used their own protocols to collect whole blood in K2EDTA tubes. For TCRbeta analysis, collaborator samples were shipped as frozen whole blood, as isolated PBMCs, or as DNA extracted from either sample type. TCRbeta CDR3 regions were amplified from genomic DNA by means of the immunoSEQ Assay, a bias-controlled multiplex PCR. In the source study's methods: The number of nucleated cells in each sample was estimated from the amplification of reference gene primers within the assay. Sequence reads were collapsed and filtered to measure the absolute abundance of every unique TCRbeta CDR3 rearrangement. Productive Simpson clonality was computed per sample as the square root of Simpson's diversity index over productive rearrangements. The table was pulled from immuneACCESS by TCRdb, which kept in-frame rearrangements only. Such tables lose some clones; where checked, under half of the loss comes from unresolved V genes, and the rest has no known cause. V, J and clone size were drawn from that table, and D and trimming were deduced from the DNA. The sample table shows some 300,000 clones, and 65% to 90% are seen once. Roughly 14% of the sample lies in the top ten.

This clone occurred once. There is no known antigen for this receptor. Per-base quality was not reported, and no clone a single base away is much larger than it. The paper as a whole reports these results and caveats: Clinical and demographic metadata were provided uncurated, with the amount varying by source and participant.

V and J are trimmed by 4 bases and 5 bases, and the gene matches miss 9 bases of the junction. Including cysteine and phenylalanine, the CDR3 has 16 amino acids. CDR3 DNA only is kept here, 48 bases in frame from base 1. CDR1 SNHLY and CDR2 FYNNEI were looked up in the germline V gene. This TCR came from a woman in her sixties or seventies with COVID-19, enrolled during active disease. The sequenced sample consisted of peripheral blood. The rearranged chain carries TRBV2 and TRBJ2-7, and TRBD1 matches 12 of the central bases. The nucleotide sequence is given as TGTGCCAGCAGTGTTCGGGGGACAGGGGGCGAGGACGAGCAGTACTTC. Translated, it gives CASSVRGTGGEDEQYF.